The present entry profiles one T cell receptor beta chain with its context. The record originates from a study of early T cells in non-severe SARS-CoV-2 infection. The CDR3 length is 17 residues. The ends lost 4 bases at V and 5 bases at J; junction bases unmatched: 14. Individually, cDNA molecules had unique molecular identifiers attached to them. TCRdb called the 5' RACE reads again in MiXCR, with one record for every CDR3 protein. This sample has 65,000 to 80,000 distinct CDR3 sequences, with 13% found just once. This chain connects TRBV12-3 or TRBV12-4 to TRBJ2-5; 9 positions agree with TRBD1. The sample comprised whole blood. The TCR sequence derives from an adult who was a healthcare worker with PCR-confirmed SARS-CoV-2 infection or an uninfected control (not recorded which). The CDR3: CASSSPSYRGRRETQYF. For the CDR3, the DNA is TGTGCCAGCAGTTCGCCCTCCTACAGGGGGCGCAGGGAGACCCAGTACTTC.